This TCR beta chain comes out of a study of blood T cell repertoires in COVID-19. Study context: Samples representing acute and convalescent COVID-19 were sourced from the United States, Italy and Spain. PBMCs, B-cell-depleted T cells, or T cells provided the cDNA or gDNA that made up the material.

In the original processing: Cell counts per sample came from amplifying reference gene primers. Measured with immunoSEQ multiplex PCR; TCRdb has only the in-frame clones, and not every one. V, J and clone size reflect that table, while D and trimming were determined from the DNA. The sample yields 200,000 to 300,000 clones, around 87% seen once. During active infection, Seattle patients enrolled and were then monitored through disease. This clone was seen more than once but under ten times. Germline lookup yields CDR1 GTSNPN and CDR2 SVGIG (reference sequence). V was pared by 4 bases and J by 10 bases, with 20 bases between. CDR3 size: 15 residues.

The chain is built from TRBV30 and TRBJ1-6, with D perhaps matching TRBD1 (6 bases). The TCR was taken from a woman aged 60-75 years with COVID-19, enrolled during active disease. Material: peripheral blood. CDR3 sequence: CAWTRDRTSSSPLHF. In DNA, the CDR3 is TGTGCCTGGACCCGCGACAGGACATCCTCCTCACCCCTCCACTTT.